This T cell receptor (beta chain) was captured in a study of T-cell memory formation after mild COVID-19. Overall study context: In these data, TCR clusters were largely donor specific. Study-wide results and limits: That cross-reactive memory joined was suggested by some responding clones appearing in pre-infection memory. The main location of contracting CD4+ clones was CM and EM, and that of contracting CD8+ clones was EMRA.

The V end lost 5 bases, the J end lost 1 base, and 15 bases lay between the germline ends. The length of the CDR3 is 14 residues. Germline assignment: CDR1 DFQATT and CDR2 SNEGSKA (reference sequence). In TCRdb, the 5' RACE reads were re-called with MiXCR into one record per CDR3 protein. The table has about 350,000 distinct CDR3 sequences, 25% to 30% seen once. This clonotype came up many times. Antigen unknown. This receptor was taken from an adult woman who had mild COVID-19 (a few samples of this study predate the infection). Cell type and time point are not known. Sequenced material: PBMCs or a T cell subset sorted from them (not recorded which). The J gene is TRBJ2-7, the V gene TRBV20-1; D is unresolved. The CDR3 nucleotides are TGCAGTGCTGAGGACCTATCTAATTCCTACGAGCAGTACTTC. Its protein is CSAEDLSNSYEQYF.